Below, 24 T cell receptor beta chains from the same sample are listed, as sequenced in a study of T cell responses to AZD1222 COVID-19 vaccine. The protocol was immunoSEQ multiplex PCR, while the TCRdb copy is restricted to in-frame clones and leaves out a portion. Among 120,000 or so clones listed, 80% to 90% were seen once. The sample here was peripheral blood, taken on day 0 of MenACWY control vaccination. The receptors were gathered from an adult in good health.

The V gene is TRBV9, the J gene TRBJ2-7, with D unresolved. V was shortened by 0 bases and J by 0 bases, with 10 bases between the two germline ends. The CDR3 contains 15 residues. Germline V lookup: CDR1 SGDLS, CDR2 YYNGEE. The CDR3 DNA is TGTGCCAGCAGCGTAGGTGCATCTACCTCCTACGAGCAGTACTTC. This sequence encodes CASSVGASTSYEQYF.

This chain connects TRBV2 to TRBJ2-5, with 9 bases fitting TRBD1. The trim removed 0 bases at V and 4 bases at J, leaving 6 bases unmatched. Germline V CDR1 and CDR2: SNHLY, FYNNEI. CDR3 length: 16 residues. Here the CDR3 DNA reads TGTGCCAGCAGTGAAGCTTCGACAGGGGGTTTAGAGACCCAGTACTTC. Protein product: CASSEASTGGLETQYF.

The chain combines TRBV6-1 with TRBJ1-4; weak D call: TRBD1 (5 bases). Germline CDR1 is MNHNS and CDR2 is SASEGT. This CDR3 has 14 residues. Trimming removed 1 base at V and 10 bases at J, with 13 bases between. DNA for the CDR3: TGTGCCAGCAGTGAAGATGGCGCCGGGGGAAAACTGTTTTTT. Protein: CASSEDGAGGKLFF.

The chain joins TRBV19 to TRBJ2-7; TRBD2 is a possible D gene (6 bases). The germline gives CDR1 LNHDA, CDR2 SQIVND (reference sequence). This CDR3 region has 15 residues. V lost 4 bases and J 4 bases, leaving 17 bases between the germline ends. CDR3 loop: CASSRISSGSYEQYF. The DNA for the CDR3 is TGTGCCAGTAGTAGAATAAGTAGCGGATCATACGAGCAGTACTTC.

The genes are TRBV19 and TRBJ2-5, with 7 bases that match TRBD1. Trimming removed 5 bases from V and 1 base from J; junction bases left unmatched: 4. The CDR3 extends over 14 amino acids. Germline V CDR1 and CDR2: LNHDA, SQIVND (reference sequence). The CDR3 region is CASSSTGSQETQYF. The DNA of the CDR3 is TGTGCCAGTAGTTCGACAGGGTCCCAAGAGACCCAGTACTTC.

V and J are TRBV7-6 and TRBJ2-3, with 8 nucleotides matching TRBD2. The CDR3 sequence is 17 residues long. Germline assignment: CDR1 SGHVS and CDR2 FNYEAQ. Losses at the gene ends were 2 bases for V and 3 bases for J; bases not matched to a gene: 10. CDR3 nucleotide sequence: TGTGCCAGCAGCTTAAGGGCAGCGGGAGAGTTAACAGATACGCAGTATTTT. Protein sequence: CASSLRAAGELTDTQYF.

The chain joins TRBV7-9 to TRBJ2-7; D unclear. Trimming removed 5 bases at V and 1 base at J, with 6 bases between. The CDR3 is 12 amino acids. Germline-derived CDR1 and CDR2 are SEHNR and FQNEAQ (reference sequence). For the CDR3, the DNA is TGTGCCAGCAGCGATTCATCCTACGAGCAGTACTTC. Its protein is CASSDSSYEQYF.

The J gene is TRBJ2-5, the V gene TRBV9; D gene uncertain. CDR3 size: 13 residues. Trimming removed 3 bases from V and 2 bases from J, with 8 bases in between. Germline CDR1 SGDLS, CDR2 YYNGEE. The CDR3 coding sequence is TGTGCCAGCAGCGCGGTGAATCAAGAGACCCAGTACTTC. This codes for CASSAVNQETQYF. Full variable domain (outside the CDR3, taken from reference TRBV9 and TRBJ2-5): DSGVTQTPKHLITATGQRVTLRCSPRSGDLSVYWYQQSLDQGLQFLIQYYNGEERAKGNILERFSAQQFPDLHSELNLSSLELGDSALYFCASSAVNQETQYFGPGTRLLVL.

This chain uses TRBV10-3 with TRBJ1-6; weak D call: TRBD1 (5 bases). V was shortened by 6 bases and J by 9 bases, with 12 bases between the two germline ends. CDR1 is ENHRY, CDR2 SYGVKD, per germline. The CDR3 is made up of 13 amino acids. CDR3 in DNA: TGTGCCATCAGACAGGAATGGAGTTCACCCCTCCACTTT. Translated, it gives CAIRQEWSSPLHF.

The chain recombines TRBV5-6 with TRBJ1-2, with 7 bases fitting TRBD1. The CDR3 spans 14 residues. Germline trimming cut 5 bases from V and 2 bases from J; bases unmatched to any gene: 6. CDR1 is SGHDT and CDR2 is YYEEEE in the germline V gene. The chain's CDR3 is CASRRGTANYGYTF. In DNA form, the CDR3 reads TGTGCCAGCAGACGAGGGACAGCCAACTATGGCTACACCTTC.

This clone came up once. The chain joins TRBV11-2 to TRBJ1-1; D is unresolved. CDR3 size: 13 residues. Germline CDR1 is SGHAT and CDR2 is FQNNGV. V was clipped by 5 bases and J by 4 bases, with 11 bases between them. The CDR3 DNA reads TGTGCCAGCAGCACTAGGGAGGCCACTGAAGCTTTCTTT. It specifies CASSTREATEAFF.

This clone appeared once. The genes are TRBV7-9 and TRBJ2-2; D assignment may be TRBD1 or TRBD2 (5 bases each). The V gene lost 11 bases and the J gene lost 3 bases, with 13 bases spanning the gap. The CDR3 runs to 13 residues. Germline CDR1 reads SEHNR; CDR2 reads FQNEAQ (reference sequence). As DNA, the CDR3 is TGTGCCCATCGGGACGGCGACACCGGGGAGCTGTTTTTT. The encoded protein is CAHRDGDTGELFF.

The chain is built from TRBV28 and TRBJ1-2, with D unclear. CDR3 length: 14 amino acids. Per germline, CDR1 MDHEN and CDR2 SYDVKM. The V end was cut by 5 bases, the J end by 0 bases, with 10 bases between. CDR3 sequence (DNA): TGTGCCAGCAGTCGCCGGCGGTCTAACTATGGCTACACCTTC. Its translation: CASSRRRSNYGYTF.

This rearrangement joins TRBV6-4 to TRBJ1-2; D unclear. Deletions cut 7 bases from V and 8 bases from J, with 8 bases between. CDR1 and CDR2 (germline): MRHNA, SNTAGT. The CDR3 sequence is 10 residues long. CDR3 sequence reads: CASIRPGYTF. The DNA for the CDR3 is TGTGCCAGCATCCGCCCAGGCTACACCTTC.

The gene calls are TRBV15 and TRBJ2-6; D uncertain. Deletions cut 3 bases from V and 0 bases from J, with 6 bases between. The CDR3 length is 15 residues. Germline CDR1 is LNHNV and CDR2 is YYDKDF (reference sequence). For the CDR3, the DNA is TGTGCCACCAGCAGGGAAAGCTCTGGGGCCAACGTCCTGACTTTC. Its translation is CATSRESSGANVLTF.

There are a few counts of this clone. The V gene is TRBV30, the J gene TRBJ1-2; TRBD1 is a possible D gene (6 bases). V lost 0 bases, J lost 7 bases, and 6 bases lay in between. Per the germline V gene, CDR1 is GTSNPN and CDR2 is SVGIG (reference sequence). The CDR3 is made up of 11 amino acids. CDR3 DNA sequence: TGTGCCTGGAGTGTGGGGGCTGGCTACACCTTC. Encoded protein: CAWSVGAGYTF.

This clone has a single count. The chain has TRBV20-1 and TRBJ2-7; possibly TRBD1 for D (6 bases). The germline CDR1 and CDR2 sequences are DFQATT and SNEGSKA (reference sequence). The CDR3 is made up of 11 amino acids. V shed 5 bases and J shed 5 bases, with 10 bases lying between them. As DNA, the CDR3 is TGCAGTGCTGGGACATTCGACGAGCAGTACTTC. Protein product: CSAGTFDEQYF.

The chain is built from TRBV5-1 and TRBJ2-2; no firm D call. V lost 1 base to trimming and J lost 6 bases, with 1 base between them. Germline CDR1 SGHRS, CDR2 YFSETQ. This CDR3 contains 11 residues. CDR3: CASSLPGELFF. CDR3 nucleotides: TGCGCCAGCAGCTTGCCCGGGGAGCTGTTTTTT.

This clone appeared once. This chain links TRBV10-1 with TRBJ2-1; TRBD2 matches 8 bases. Germline V lookup: CDR1 WNHNN, CDR2 SYGVQD (reference sequence). With V trimmed by 0 bases and J by 6 bases, 4 bases remained unmatched. This CDR3 comprises 15 residues. The CDR3 region is CASSESSGSSNEQFF. DNA of the CDR3: TGCGCCAGCAGTGAGTCAAGCGGGAGTAGCAATGAGCAGTTCTTC.

This chain joins TRBV12-3 or TRBV12-4 and TRBJ1-1; D is unclear. The CDR3 loop spans 12 amino acids. V was shortened by 7 bases and J by 1 base, with 7 bases between the two germline ends. CDR3 bases: TGTGCCAGCACCTCATGGAACACTGAAGCTTTCTTT. Amino acid sequence: CASTSWNTEAFF.

This chain connects TRBV27 to TRBJ1-2, with D possibly being TRBD1 (6 bases). The CDR3 runs 13 residues. The V end lost 2 bases, the J end lost 4 bases, and 8 bases lay between the germline ends. The germline V gene has CDR1 MNHEY and CDR2 SMNVEV (reference sequence). The CDR3 loop reads CASSLQGTYGYTF. CDR3 DNA sequence: TGTGCCAGCAGTTTACAGGGGACCTATGGCTACACCTTC.

The rearrangement links TRBV5-1 to TRBJ2-7; 8 bases map to TRBD2. Trimming at V came to 3 bases and at J to 2 bases, leaving 10 bases not matched to a gene. Germline V gene sequence: CDR1 SGHRS, CDR2 YFSETQ. The CDR3 runs 16 residues. The CDR3 DNA reads as TGCGCCAGCAGCTCCGGACTAGCACCGACTCCCTACGAGCAGTACTTC. This encodes CASSSGLAPTPYEQYF.

The genes are TRBV5-4 and TRBJ1-1; D is unclear. CDR1 and CDR2 (germline): SGHNT, YYREEE (reference sequence). V lost 0 bases and J 0 bases, leaving 9 bases between the germline ends. This CDR3 spans 15 amino acids. The CDR3 nucleotides are TGTGCCAGCAGCTTGGATCGCAGAGTGAACACTGAAGCTTTCTTT. Protein product: CASSLDRRVNTEAFF.

The V gene is TRBV19, the J gene TRBJ2-7; TRBD2 matches at 10 bases. CDR1 is LNHDA and CDR2 is SQIVND in the germline V gene (reference sequence). The V and J ends lost 5 bases and 3 bases, in that order; junction bases with no gene match: 4. The CDR3 is made up of 14 amino acids. The CDR3 bases are TGTGCCAGTAGTGGCCCTAGCGGGAGCTACGAGCAGTACTTC. This gives the protein CASSGPSGSYEQYF.